This T cell receptor (beta chain) was found in a study of OX40 agonist ivuxolimab in advanced cancers. Context from the whole study: The costimulatory receptor OX40 (CD134) was targeted by ivuxolimab, a fully human IgG2 agonistic monoclonal antibody. Among the 52 dose-escalation patients, about 20 had hepatocellular carcinoma, approximately 15 melanoma, 9 renal cell carcinoma and 9 head and neck cancer. Partial responses were achieved by three dose-escalation patients, of whom one had hepatocellular carcinoma and two had cutaneous melanoma. Patients were allowed to have had prior anti-PD-1, anti-PD-L1 or anti-CTLA-4 therapy, and 30% to 40% of the dose-escalation patients had previously received checkpoint inhibitors. The purpose of peripheral TCRbeta sequencing was to test whether ivuxolimab changed TCR sequence diversity and led to clonal T-cell expansion. Intravenous ivuxolimab was administered to patients every 2 weeks at six dose levels: 0.01, 0.1, 0.3, 1.5, 3 and 10 mg/kg. In the dose-escalation cohort, roughly 80% of patients were male, and the mean age was about 55 years, with a range of about 23 to 80. The monotherapy dose-escalation portion (N ≈ 50 patients) of the phase I ivuxolimab trial is reported in the paper. The study at large found these results: After ivuxolimab, CD8+ T cells had more expanded clones than CD4+ T cells on average. The antigen specificity of the peripheral T cells that underwent clonal expansion was not determined. Low levels of normalized T-cell clonal expansion were also seen in some patients who did not respond. In the 0.1-3.0 mg/kg groups, partial responders were among the patients with the lowest normalized peripheral clonal expansion, particularly in CD8+ T cells. At doses of 0.1 to 3.0 mg/kg, clonal expansion of both CD4+ and CD8+ T cells in blood was seen between baseline and week 6.

About this clone itself: Its antigen has not been determined. The sample holds no much larger clone one base away, and base qualities are not on file.

For sequencing of the TCRbeta CDR3 region, genomic DNA was extracted from the sorted cells. The immunoSEQ Assay was used for sequencing of TCRbeta CDR3 regions. Not all clones reach the TCRdb copy of this immuneACCESS table, which keeps in-frame sequences only. Checked studies attribute under half of the gap to unresolved V genes and leave the rest unexplained. The sample includes tens of thousands of clones, with 90% to 95% observed a single time. The ten largest clones capture approximately 15% of the sample. The CDR3 holds 13 amino acids from the cysteine to the phenylalanine. CDR3 DNA is the only sequence kept; it has 39 bases, read in frame from the first base. From the germline V gene (reference sequence), CDR1 is SSHAT and CDR2 is FNYEAQ. V gives up 0 bases and J gives up 2 bases, and the segment between their germline ends measures 5 bases. Patients with a history of autoimmune disease or receiving systemic immunosuppression were excluded from the trial. Peripheral blood for TCR sequencing was collected from all dose cohorts at baseline, on cycle 4 day 1, and on cycle 7 day 1. Samples were obtained from an open-label, multicenter, first-in-human phase I dose-escalation trial of ivuxolimab. Adults with locally advanced or metastatic melanoma, renal cell carcinoma, hepatocellular carcinoma or head and neck squamous cell carcinoma were enrolled in the trial. Before TCR sequencing, CD4+ T cells and CD8+ T cells from peripheral blood were sorted into separate populations.

Material: CD4+ or CD8+ T cells sorted from blood, obtained in a trial of the OX40 agonist ivuxolimab. The sequence is built from TRBV7-7 and TRBJ2-7; there is no confident call for the D gene. This TCR was sampled from an adult with an advanced solid tumor such as melanoma, head and neck, liver or kidney cancer. The nucleotides read TGTGCCAGCAGCTTAGCAGGGCCCTACGAGCAGTACTTC. Its translation reads: CASSLAGPYEQYF.